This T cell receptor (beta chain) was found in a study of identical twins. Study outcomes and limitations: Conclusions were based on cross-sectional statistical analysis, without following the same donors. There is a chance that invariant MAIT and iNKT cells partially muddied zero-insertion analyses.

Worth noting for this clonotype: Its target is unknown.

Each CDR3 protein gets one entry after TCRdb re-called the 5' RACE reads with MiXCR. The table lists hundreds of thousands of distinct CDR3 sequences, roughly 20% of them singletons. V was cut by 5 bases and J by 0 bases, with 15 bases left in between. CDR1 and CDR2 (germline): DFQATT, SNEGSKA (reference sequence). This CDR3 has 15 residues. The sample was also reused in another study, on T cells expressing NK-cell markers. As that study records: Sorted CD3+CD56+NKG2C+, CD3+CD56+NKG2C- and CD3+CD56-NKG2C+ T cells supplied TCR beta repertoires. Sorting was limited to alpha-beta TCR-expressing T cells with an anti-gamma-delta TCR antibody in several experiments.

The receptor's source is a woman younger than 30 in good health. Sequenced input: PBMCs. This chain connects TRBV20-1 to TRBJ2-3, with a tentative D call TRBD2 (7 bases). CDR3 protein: CSARRGGRSTDTQYF. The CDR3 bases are TGCAGTGCTCGACGCGGGGGCCGAAGCACAGATACGCAGTATTTT.